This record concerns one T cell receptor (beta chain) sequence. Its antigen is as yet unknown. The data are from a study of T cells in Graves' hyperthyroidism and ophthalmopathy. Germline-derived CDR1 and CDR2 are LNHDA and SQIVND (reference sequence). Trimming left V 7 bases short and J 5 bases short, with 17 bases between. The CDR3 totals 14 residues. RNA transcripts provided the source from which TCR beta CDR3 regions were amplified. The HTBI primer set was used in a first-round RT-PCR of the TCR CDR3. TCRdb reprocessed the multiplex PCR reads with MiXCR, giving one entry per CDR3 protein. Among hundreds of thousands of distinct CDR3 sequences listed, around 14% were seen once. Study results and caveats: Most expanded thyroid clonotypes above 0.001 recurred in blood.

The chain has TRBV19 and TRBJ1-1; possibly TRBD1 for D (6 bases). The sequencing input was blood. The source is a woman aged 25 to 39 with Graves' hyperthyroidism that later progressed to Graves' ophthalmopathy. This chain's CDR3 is CASMVSGARTEAFF. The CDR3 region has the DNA TGTGCCAGTATGGTCTCAGGGGCGAGGACTGAAGCTTTCTTT.